The rows below give T cell receptor beta chains drawn from one sample of a study of blood T cell repertoires in COVID-19. Only in-frame clones appear in the TCRdb table, and some are missing; sequencing was by immunoSEQ multiplex PCR. Seen here are nearly 200,000 clones, roughly 79% observed once, and the top ten hold 6.5% to 7%. Material: peripheral blood. These receptors came from a human donor with acute or convalescent COVID-19. The donor label of this sample is uncertain. Each CDR3 is given with its conserved first and last residue. Fields, in order: D gene, clone size, J gene, V gene, CDR3 DNA, CDR3 protein. A D gene is named only where the DNA matches it firmly. The listing skips clone size in some rows; elsewhere it reads once, few, many or a size class.

d_gene: TRBD2
abundance: -
j_gene: TRBJ2-2
v_gene: TRBV30
CDR3nt: TGTGCCTGGAGTGGACTAGCGGGCACCGGGGAGCTGTTTTTT
CDR3aa: CAWSGLAGTGELFF

d_gene: TRBD1
abundance: -
j_gene: TRBJ2-7
v_gene: TRBV11-1
CDR3nt: TGTGCCAGCAGTCTCCACAGGGGTCCCTACGAGCAGTACTTC
CDR3aa: CASSLHRGPYEQYF

d_gene: -
abundance: -
j_gene: TRBJ1-4
v_gene: TRBV19
CDR3nt: TGTGCCAGTAGTATCGGAGGGCTGTTAGGTGAAAAACTGTTTTTT
CDR3aa: CASSIGGLLGEKLFF

d_gene: TRBD1
abundance: -
j_gene: TRBJ1-1
v_gene: TRBV14
CDR3nt: TGTGCCAGCAGCCAAGTGCAGGGGGCCTCGAACACTGAAGCTTTCTTT
CDR3aa: CASSQVQGASNTEAFF

d_gene: TRBD2
abundance: -
j_gene: TRBJ2-3
v_gene: TRBV15
CDR3nt: TGTGCCACCAGCAGAGGAGGCGGGAGGACCCCAGATACGCAGTATTTT
CDR3aa: CATSRGGGRTPDTQYF

d_gene: -
abundance: -
j_gene: TRBJ2-7
v_gene: TRBV5-1
CDR3nt: TGCGCCAGCAGCTTGGAAGACACAGCCTACGAGCAGTACTTC
CDR3aa: CASSLEDTAYEQYF

d_gene: -
abundance: -
j_gene: TRBJ2-7
v_gene: TRBV7-3
CDR3nt: TGTGCCAGCAGCTCATTCGGAGGGGCAGACGAGCAGTACTTC
CDR3aa: CASSSFGGADEQYF

d_gene: TRBD1
abundance: -
j_gene: TRBJ1-5
v_gene: TRBV6-5
CDR3nt: TGTGCCAGCAGGGTGGACAGGGAACGAAATCAGCCCCAGCATTTT
CDR3aa: CASRVDRERNQPQHF

d_gene: -
abundance: -
j_gene: TRBJ1-4
v_gene: TRBV7-2
CDR3nt: TGTGCCAGCAGCTCCCCGAGCAATGAAAAACTGTTTTTT
CDR3aa: CASSSPSNEKLFF

d_gene: -
abundance: -
j_gene: TRBJ1-5
v_gene: TRBV28
CDR3nt: TGTGCCAGCATTCCTGGAGGGGACGGTGACAATCAGCCCCAGCATTTT
CDR3aa: CASIPGGDGDNQPQHF

d_gene: -
abundance: -
j_gene: TRBJ1-2
v_gene: TRBV9
CDR3nt: TGTGCCAGCAGCGTAGGGTCAGGCAACTATGGCTACACCTTC
CDR3aa: CASSVGSGNYGYTF

d_gene: TRBD2
abundance: once
j_gene: TRBJ2-1
v_gene: TRBV29-1
CDR3nt: TGCAGCGCCGACCCTAGCGGGAGGGCGAATGAGCAGTTCTTC
CDR3aa: CSADPSGRANEQFF

d_gene: -
abundance: -
j_gene: TRBJ1-2
v_gene: TRBV3-1/TRBV3-2
CDR3nt: TGTGCCAGCAGCCGAAACGGCGCGGCCTATGGCTACACCTTC
CDR3aa: CASSRNGAAYGYTF

d_gene: -
abundance: -
j_gene: TRBJ1-1
v_gene: TRBV19
CDR3nt: TGTGCCAGTAGTATGAGGAGCACTGAAGCTTTCTTT
CDR3aa: CASSMRSTEAFF

d_gene: -
abundance: -
j_gene: TRBJ2-1
v_gene: TRBV6-1
CDR3nt: TGTGCCAGCAGTGAGAACAGGGCTTACAATGAGCAGTTCTTC
CDR3aa: CASSENRAYNEQFF

d_gene: TRBD1
abundance: -
j_gene: TRBJ1-2
v_gene: TRBV2
CDR3nt: TGTGCCAGCAGTGAAGACAACAGGGGTGGCTACACCTTC
CDR3aa: CASSEDNRGGYTF

d_gene: -
abundance: -
j_gene: TRBJ2-1
v_gene: TRBV9
CDR3nt: TGTGCCAGCAACGGCGGGACCTCCTACAATGAGCAGTTCTTC
CDR3aa: CASNGGTSYNEQFF

d_gene: TRBD1
abundance: -
j_gene: TRBJ1-2
v_gene: TRBV10-3
CDR3nt: TGTGCCATCAGGGAAACCGGGACAGGGCCCGGCTACACCTTC
CDR3aa: CAIRETGTGPGYTF

d_gene: TRBD1
abundance: -
j_gene: TRBJ2-1
v_gene: TRBV5-1
CDR3nt: TGCGCCAGCAGCCCCAGAACGACAGGGTGGGCCAAGAGCTCCTACAATGAGCAGTTCTTC
CDR3aa: CASSPRTTGWAKSSYNEQFF

d_gene: -
abundance: -
j_gene: TRBJ1-3
v_gene: TRBV7-8
CDR3nt: TGTGCCAGCAGCGCGACAGCTGGAAACACCATATATTTT
CDR3aa: CASSATAGNTIYF

d_gene: TRBD2
abundance: -
j_gene: TRBJ2-3
v_gene: TRBV5-1
CDR3nt: TGCGCCAGCAGCAGATCCGGGACTAGCGGAGATACGCAGTATTTT
CDR3aa: CASSRSGTSGDTQYF

d_gene: -
abundance: -
j_gene: TRBJ2-7
v_gene: TRBV6-2/TRBV6-3
CDR3nt: TGTGCCAGCAGTCACCGGGAGACAGGGACATACGAGCAGTACTTC
CDR3aa: CASSHRETGTYEQYF

d_gene: TRBD1
abundance: -
j_gene: TRBJ2-7
v_gene: TRBV5-6
CDR3nt: TGTGCCAGCAGCTCAGTCCCGGGACAGGGGGTGGCCTACGAGCAGTACTTC
CDR3aa: CASSSVPGQGVAYEQYF

d_gene: TRBD1
abundance: few
j_gene: TRBJ1-2
v_gene: TRBV27
CDR3nt: TGTGCCAGCAGCTCGACAAGTCAAAACCGGGACAGGGGGATCTATGGCTACACCTTC
CDR3aa: CASSSTSQNRDRGIYGYTF

d_gene: TRBD1
abundance: -
j_gene: TRBJ2-2
v_gene: TRBV7-3
CDR3nt: TGTGCCAGCAGTTTAGACAGGGTAGAAACCGGGGAGCTGTTTTTT
CDR3aa: CASSLDRVETGELFF

d_gene: TRBD2
abundance: -
j_gene: TRBJ2-1
v_gene: TRBV7-2
CDR3nt: TGTGCCAGCAGCTTAAAGGTGGGAGGGTACAATGAGCAGTTCTTC
CDR3aa: CASSLKVGGYNEQFF

d_gene: -
abundance: -
j_gene: TRBJ2-3
v_gene: TRBV10-3
CDR3nt: TGTGCCATCAGTCAGGGTCCTAGCACAGATACGCAGTATTTT
CDR3aa: CAISQGPSTDTQYF

d_gene: TRBD1
abundance: -
j_gene: TRBJ2-1
v_gene: TRBV7-9
CDR3nt: TGTGCCAGCAGCTTAATCCGGACAGGGACCTACAATGAGCAGTTCTTC
CDR3aa: CASSLIRTGTYNEQFF

d_gene: -
abundance: -
j_gene: TRBJ2-7
v_gene: TRBV6-5
CDR3nt: TGTGCCAGCAGTTACGGGCGGGAAGCCTACGAGCAGTACTTC
CDR3aa: CASSYGREAYEQYF

d_gene: -
abundance: -
j_gene: TRBJ2-7
v_gene: TRBV9
CDR3nt: TGTGCCAGCAGCCCCCGACCAGGGTCAATCTACGAGCAGTACTTC
CDR3aa: CASSPRPGSIYEQYF

d_gene: -
abundance: -
j_gene: TRBJ1-4
v_gene: TRBV10-3
CDR3nt: TGTGCCATCAGTGAGTCGAATACCAGACAAAATGAAAAACTGTTTTTT
CDR3aa: CAISESNTRQNEKLFF

d_gene: TRBD2
abundance: -
j_gene: TRBJ2-5
v_gene: TRBV7-9
CDR3nt: TGTGCCAGCAGCTTCCGAAGGACTAGCGTTCAAGAGACCCAGTACTTC
CDR3aa: CASSFRRTSVQETQYF

d_gene: TRBD1
abundance: once
j_gene: TRBJ1-6
v_gene: TRBV9
CDR3nt: TGTGCCAGCGCCAGGACAGGGTTGGGGAATTCACCCCTCCACTTT
CDR3aa: CASARTGLGNSPLHF

d_gene: -
abundance: -
j_gene: TRBJ1-2
v_gene: TRBV6-6
CDR3nt: TGTGCCAGCAGGAGGGAGGTCTATGGCTACACCTTC
CDR3aa: CASRREVYGYTF

d_gene: TRBD1
abundance: -
j_gene: TRBJ2-7
v_gene: TRBV5-4
CDR3nt: TGTGCCAGCAGCAGGGACAGCTACGAGCAGTACTTC
CDR3aa: CASSRDSYEQYF

d_gene: -
abundance: few
j_gene: TRBJ1-2
v_gene: TRBV4-2
CDR3nt: TGTGCCAGCAGCCAAGGGGCCGGAGGCTCTAACTATGGCTACACCTTC
CDR3aa: CASSQGAGGSNYGYTF

d_gene: TRBD1
abundance: -
j_gene: TRBJ2-5
v_gene: TRBV11-2
CDR3nt: TGTGCCAGCAGCGGGACAGCGAGCCAAGAGACCCAGTACTTC
CDR3aa: CASSGTASQETQYF

d_gene: -
abundance: -
j_gene: TRBJ2-1
v_gene: TRBV11-2
CDR3nt: TGTGCCAGCAGCCCAAGAGGGCTAGCGAGCTACAATGAGCAGTTCTTC
CDR3aa: CASSPRGLASYNEQFF

d_gene: TRBD2
abundance: -
j_gene: TRBJ2-1
v_gene: TRBV11-2
CDR3nt: TGTGCCAGCAGCTCGGGTACGGGACTAGACAATGAGCAGTTCTTC
CDR3aa: CASSSGTGLDNEQFF

d_gene: -
abundance: -
j_gene: TRBJ1-1
v_gene: TRBV5-4
CDR3nt: TGTGCCAGCAGCCTGGACAGAAACACTGAAGCTTTCTTT
CDR3aa: CASSLDRNTEAFF

d_gene: -
abundance: -
j_gene: TRBJ1-1
v_gene: TRBV30
CDR3nt: TGTGCCTGGAGTGTACATCCCGGGTATGCTTTCTTT
CDR3aa: CAWSVHPGYAFF